A selection of T cell receptor beta chains follows, all from one sample in a study of T cells in localized non-small cell lung cancer. Clones were sequenced by immunoSEQ multiplex PCR, and TCRdb holds only the in-frame ones, with some missing. The top ten hold around a sixth of the sample, which has just over 20,000 clones, more than 75% seen once. The sample in question was PBMCs, obtained before any cancer treatment. Every receptor here comes from a woman aged 35-75 years with stage II squamous cell lung carcinoma. The CDR3 runs from the conserved cysteine through the conserved F or W. The order of the fields is V gene, J gene, D gene, clone size, CDR3 DNA, CDR3 protein. D genes are given only for firm matches. Clone size is given for some rows only: seen once, a few or many times, or a class if the clone is expanded.

v_call: TRBV11-2
j_call: TRBJ1-3
d_call: NA
clone_size: NA
cdr3_nt: TGTGCCAGCAGCTCCCTATTGGACACTGGAAACACCATATATTTT
cdr3_aa: CASSSLLDTGNTIYF

v_call: TRBV11-1
j_call: TRBJ2-3
d_call: NA
clone_size: NA
cdr3_nt: TGTGCCAGCAGCGAACAGCAATACACAGATACGCAGTATTTT
cdr3_aa: CASSEQQYTDTQYF

v_call: TRBV29-1
j_call: TRBJ1-4
d_call: NA
clone_size: NA
cdr3_nt: TGCAGCGCGGGACGGCTTAATGAAAAACTGTTTTTT
cdr3_aa: CSAGRLNEKLFF

v_call: TRBV11-2
j_call: TRBJ1-1
d_call: NA
clone_size: NA
cdr3_nt: TGTGCCAGCAGCATAAATGCCGGGAGCATGAACACTGAAGCTTTCTTT
cdr3_aa: CASSINAGSMNTEAFF

v_call: TRBV5-4
j_call: TRBJ2-1
d_call: NA
clone_size: NA
cdr3_nt: TGTGCCAGCAGCTTGGAAGAGGGTAATGAGCAGTTCTTC
cdr3_aa: CASSLEEGNEQFF

v_call: TRBV12-5
j_call: TRBJ1-1
d_call: NA
clone_size: once
cdr3_nt: TGTGCTAGTGGTTTGGGAACAGGCGGTGGCACTGAAGCTTTCTTT
cdr3_aa: CASGLGTGGGTEAFF

v_call: TRBV14
j_call: TRBJ2-5
d_call: NA
clone_size: NA
cdr3_nt: TGTGCCAGCAGCCAATCCGGTAGCGGTATGGTCTGGTCCCAGTACTTC
cdr3_aa: CASSQSGSGMVWSQYF

v_call: TRBV30
j_call: TRBJ1-2
d_call: NA
clone_size: NA
cdr3_nt: TGTGCCTGGAGTGTACTGGGAGTTCGGGCAAACGGCTACACCTTC
cdr3_aa: CAWSVLGVRANGYTF

v_call: TRBV29-1
j_call: TRBJ2-3
d_call: NA
clone_size: NA
cdr3_nt: TGCAGCGCCGCAGGGGGGGACCTCACAGATACGCAGTATTTT
cdr3_aa: CSAAGGDLTDTQYF

v_call: TRBV19
j_call: TRBJ1-4
d_call: TRBD1
clone_size: NA
cdr3_nt: TGTGCCAGTAGTATGTTCGGGACAGGGGACGAAAAACTGTTTTTT
cdr3_aa: CASSMFGTGDEKLFF

v_call: TRBV5-5
j_call: TRBJ1-4
d_call: NA
clone_size: NA
cdr3_nt: TGTGCCAGCAGCGGGGCCCCAACGGACACTAATGAAAAACTGTTTTTT
cdr3_aa: CASSGAPTDTNEKLFF

v_call: TRBV4-3
j_call: TRBJ2-7
d_call: TRBD1
clone_size: NA
cdr3_nt: TGCGCCAGCAGCCAGAGACAGGGGGCCGACGAGCAGTACTTC
cdr3_aa: CASSQRQGADEQYF

v_call: TRBV4-1
j_call: TRBJ2-7
d_call: TRBD2
clone_size: NA
cdr3_nt: TGCGCCAGCAGCCAGGACCGACTAGCGCTCGGCGAGCAGTACTTC
cdr3_aa: CASSQDRLALGEQYF

v_call: TRBV6-5
j_call: TRBJ1-2
d_call: NA
clone_size: NA
cdr3_nt: TGTGCCAGCAGTTATATAGGGGCCATGGGCTACACCTTC
cdr3_aa: CASSYIGAMGYTF

v_call: TRBV18
j_call: TRBJ1-1
d_call: TRBD1
clone_size: once
cdr3_nt: TGTGCCAGCTCACTCCTACAGGGGACCACTGAAGCTTTCTTT
cdr3_aa: CASSLLQGTTEAFF

v_call: TRBV28
j_call: TRBJ1-1
d_call: TRBD1
clone_size: NA
cdr3_nt: TGTGCCAGCAGTAGTCCAGGGGGGGCGCCTCTTGAAGCTTTCTTT
cdr3_aa: CASSSPGGAPLEAFF

v_call: TRBV5-1
j_call: TRBJ2-7
d_call: TRBD1
clone_size: few
cdr3_nt: TGCGCCAGCAGCCCGGGACAGGGGAGGACCTACGAGCAGTACTTC
cdr3_aa: CASSPGQGRTYEQYF

v_call: TRBV7-9
j_call: TRBJ1-1
d_call: NA
clone_size: NA
cdr3_nt: TGTGCCAGCAGCTTAGAGTCCCACACTGAAGCTTTCTTT
cdr3_aa: CASSLESHTEAFF

v_call: TRBV5-4
j_call: TRBJ1-1
d_call: NA
clone_size: NA
cdr3_nt: TGTGCCAGCAGCCCGCGGGGGGCAGGGAACACTGAAGCTTTCTTT
cdr3_aa: CASSPRGAGNTEAFF

v_call: TRBV4-2
j_call: TRBJ2-7
d_call: TRBD2
clone_size: NA
cdr3_nt: TGTGCCAGCAGCCAAGATCCGATAGCGGGAGTCGAGCAGTACTTC
cdr3_aa: CASSQDPIAGVEQYF

v_call: TRBV6-5
j_call: TRBJ1-2
d_call: TRBD1
clone_size: NA
cdr3_nt: TGTGCCAGCACGGGTGGGGACAGAGCTAACTATGGCTACACCTTC
cdr3_aa: CASTGGDRANYGYTF

v_call: TRBV7-3
j_call: TRBJ2-5
d_call: NA
clone_size: NA
cdr3_nt: TGTGCCAGCAGCTTATACGGACAGCAAGAGACCCAGTACTTC
cdr3_aa: CASSLYGQQETQYF

v_call: TRBV7-3
j_call: TRBJ2-1
d_call: TRBD2
clone_size: NA
cdr3_nt: TGTGCCAGCAGCTTAACGACAACTAGCGGCACCTACAATGAGCAGTTCTTC
cdr3_aa: CASSLTTTSGTYNEQFF

v_call: TRBV4-1
j_call: TRBJ2-4
d_call: NA
clone_size: NA
cdr3_nt: TGCGCCAGCAGCCTAGGCACTAGTGACAAAAACATTCAGTACTTC
cdr3_aa: CASSLGTSDKNIQYF

v_call: TRBV28
j_call: TRBJ2-7
d_call: TRBD2
clone_size: NA
cdr3_nt: TGTGCCAGCAGATCTAGCGGGAAGCACGAGCAGTACTTC
cdr3_aa: CASRSSGKHEQYF

v_call: TRBV6-1
j_call: TRBJ1-4
d_call: NA
clone_size: NA
cdr3_nt: TGTGCCAGCAGTGAAATTCACACAGCCATTTTACGTGAAAAACTGTTTTTT
cdr3_aa: CASSEIHTAILREKLFF

v_call: TRBV21-1
j_call: TRBJ1-6
d_call: NA
clone_size: NA
cdr3_nt: TGTGCCAGCAGTGTGCCGCTACACATACATCATAATTCACCCCTCCACTTT
cdr3_aa: CASSVPLHIHHNSPLHF

v_call: TRBV7-6
j_call: TRBJ2-2
d_call: TRBD2
clone_size: NA
cdr3_nt: TGTGCCAGCAGCTCGCGGGAGACCGGGGAGCTGTTTTTT
cdr3_aa: CASSSRETGELFF

v_call: TRBV5-4
j_call: TRBJ1-1
d_call: TRBD1
clone_size: NA
cdr3_nt: TGTGCCAGCAGCCCTGGACAGGGGAGGTCTGAAGCTTTCTTT
cdr3_aa: CASSPGQGRSEAFF

v_call: TRBV5-1
j_call: TRBJ2-7
d_call: NA
clone_size: NA
cdr3_nt: TGCGCCAGCAGCTTGGAGGCAACCCTACGGGAGCAGTACTTC
cdr3_aa: CASSLEATLREQYF

v_call: TRBV7-8
j_call: TRBJ1-5
d_call: TRBD1
clone_size: NA
cdr3_nt: TGTGCCAGCAGCTTGGACAGGGAAGATCAGCCCCAGCATTTT
cdr3_aa: CASSLDREDQPQHF

v_call: TRBV29-1
j_call: TRBJ1-1
d_call: NA
clone_size: NA
cdr3_nt: TGCAGCGTTGCTTGGCGAACGAGGGACACTGAAGCTTTCTTT
cdr3_aa: CSVAWRTRDTEAFF

v_call: TRBV7-2
j_call: TRBJ2-7
d_call: NA
clone_size: NA
cdr3_nt: TGTGCCAGCAGCTTATCTGGGAGGGACAGCTCCTACGAGCAGTACTTC
cdr3_aa: CASSLSGRDSSYEQYF

v_call: TRBV7-7
j_call: TRBJ1-1
d_call: NA
clone_size: NA
cdr3_nt: TGTGCCAGCAGCTCAGGGTTGAACACTGAAGCTTTCTTT
cdr3_aa: CASSSGLNTEAFF

v_call: TRBV4-3
j_call: TRBJ2-1
d_call: TRBD2
clone_size: NA
cdr3_nt: TGCGCCAGCAGCCAAGATGCGTATGTGCTTGGACTAGGGTGGAGTGAGCAGTTCTTC
cdr3_aa: CASSQDAYVLGLGWSEQFF

v_call: TRBV7-2
j_call: TRBJ1-1
d_call: NA
clone_size: NA
cdr3_nt: TGTGCCAGCAGCCCAAGCTGGGGGGCCGCTCACACTGAAGCTTTCTTT
cdr3_aa: CASSPSWGAAHTEAFF

v_call: TRBV6-1
j_call: TRBJ2-3
d_call: TRBD2
clone_size: once
cdr3_nt: TGTGCCAGCAGTGCTCGTGGGGGAGGGGCCGTCACAGATACGCAGTATTTT
cdr3_aa: CASSARGGGAVTDTQYF

v_call: TRBV10-2
j_call: TRBJ2-7
d_call: TRBD1
clone_size: NA
cdr3_nt: TGCGCCAGCAGACAGGGGGTGTACGAGCAGTACTTC
cdr3_aa: CASRQGVYEQYF

v_call: TRBV7-8
j_call: TRBJ2-7
d_call: TRBD2
clone_size: NA
cdr3_nt: TGTGCCAGCAGCCCCACTAGCGGGAAATCCGAGCAGTACTTC
cdr3_aa: CASSPTSGKSEQYF

v_call: TRBV7-9
j_call: TRBJ2-7
d_call: TRBD2
clone_size: NA
cdr3_nt: TGTGCCAGCAGCCCCCCCGGGACTAGCGGAGGGGCACGGGAGCAGTACTTC
cdr3_aa: CASSPPGTSGGAREQYF

v_call: TRBV5-4
j_call: TRBJ2-2
d_call: TRBD2
clone_size: NA
cdr3_nt: TGTGCCAGCAGCTTAACTAGCGGGAGTACCGGGGAGCTGTTTTTT
cdr3_aa: CASSLTSGSTGELFF

v_call: TRBV11-3
j_call: TRBJ2-5
d_call: TRBD2
clone_size: NA
cdr3_nt: TGTGCCAGCAGCCCGGCCGGACTAGCGGGTCAGACCCAGTACTTC
cdr3_aa: CASSPAGLAGQTQYF

v_call: TRBV6-5
j_call: TRBJ2-7
d_call: TRBD2
clone_size: NA
cdr3_nt: TGTGCCAGCAGTTACTCGAGCGGGGATCCATCCTACGAGCAGTACTTC
cdr3_aa: CASSYSSGDPSYEQYF

v_call: TRBV5-1
j_call: TRBJ2-2
d_call: TRBD1
clone_size: NA
cdr3_nt: TGCGCCAGCAGTCTCGACAGGGGTAACGGGGAGCTGTTTTTT
cdr3_aa: CASSLDRGNGELFF

v_call: TRBV6-1
j_call: TRBJ1-2
d_call: NA
clone_size: NA
cdr3_nt: TGTGCCAGCAGTCTCCACGGAGGGGACCCCCATGGCTACACCTTC
cdr3_aa: CASSLHGGDPHGYTF

v_call: TRBV10-3
j_call: TRBJ1-1
d_call: TRBD1
clone_size: NA
cdr3_nt: TGTGCCATCAGTGGGGTATTCGGGACAGGGGGCACTGAAGCTTTCTTT
cdr3_aa: CAISGVFGTGGTEAFF

v_call: TRBV5-1
j_call: TRBJ1-2
d_call: NA
clone_size: NA
cdr3_nt: TGCGCCAGCAGCTCGGGTCCCCAGGGTATAGGTAACTATGGCTACACCTTC
cdr3_aa: CASSSGPQGIGNYGYTF

v_call: TRBV13
j_call: TRBJ2-7
d_call: TRBD2
clone_size: NA
cdr3_nt: TGTGCCAGCACCCCACTAGCGGGGGGGGAGCAGTACTTC
cdr3_aa: CASTPLAGGEQYF

v_call: TRBV7-9
j_call: TRBJ1-1
d_call: NA
clone_size: NA
cdr3_nt: TGTGCCAGCAGCTTTGGAAAGAACACTGAAGCTTTCTTT
cdr3_aa: CASSFGKNTEAFF

v_call: TRBV25-1
j_call: TRBJ2-5
d_call: NA
clone_size: NA
cdr3_nt: TGTGCCAGCAGTGAATATGTGGCAGATCAAGAGACCCAGTACTTC
cdr3_aa: CASSEYVADQETQYF

v_call: TRBV18
j_call: TRBJ1-5
d_call: NA
clone_size: NA
cdr3_nt: TGTGCCAGCTCACAGGGGTTGGGGGTAGGCAATCAGCCCCAGCATTTT
cdr3_aa: CASSQGLGVGNQPQHF

v_call: TRBV19
j_call: TRBJ2-1
d_call: NA
clone_size: NA
cdr3_nt: TGTGCCAGTGGGCGAAATCGGGAGAGCGCCTACAATGAGCAGTTCTTC
cdr3_aa: CASGRNRESAYNEQFF

v_call: TRBV11-2
j_call: TRBJ2-2
d_call: TRBD2
clone_size: NA
cdr3_nt: TGTGCCAGCAGCCTAGAGGGGAGCGGGAGAGGCGGGGAGCTGTTTTTT
cdr3_aa: CASSLEGSGRGGELFF

v_call: TRBV7-7
j_call: TRBJ2-1
d_call: NA
clone_size: NA
cdr3_nt: TGTGCCAGCAGCTTAGCAGTTGGGGGCGGGGAGCAGTTCTTC
cdr3_aa: CASSLAVGGGEQFF